The 4 T cell receptor beta chains presented below share a single source sample, sequenced in a study of breast tumors, draining lymph nodes, adjacent tissues. TCRdb re-analysed the multiplex PCR reads in MiXCR, keeping a single row per CDR3 protein. The sample shows 25,000 or so distinct CDR3 sequences, approximately 63% of them seen only once. Sequencing was done on a sample of tumor-adjacent breast tissue. The origin of the receptors is a female donor with breast cancer. Some clones in this sample may be carry-over from other donors' samples.

This clonotype has only one observation. V and J are TRBV12-3 or TRBV12-4 and TRBJ2-7, with TRBD1 matching 8 bases. The CDR3 is made up of 17 amino acids. The junction had 12 bases not matched to a gene; V was cut back by 3 bases and J by 2 bases. The CDR3 reads CASSLSSGTGTPYEQYF. DNA for the CDR3: TGTGCCAGCAGTTTGAGTTCCGGGACAGGAACCCCCTACGAGCAGTACTTC.

This clonotype has a single count. The chain combines TRBV7-9 with TRBJ2-1; D is unclear. CDR1 is SEHNR, CDR2 FQNEAQ, per germline (reference sequence). This CDR3 comprises 12 residues. The ends were cut back, 6 bases at V and 12 bases at J, with 15 bases in the middle. CDR3 protein: CASRDYVGWQFF. CDR3 nucleotides: TGTGCCAGCAGGGATTACGTAGGGTGGCAGTTCTTC. The variable domain in full, with the rest retrieved from reference TRBV7-9 and TRBJ2-1, is DTGVSQNPRHKITKRGQNVTFRCDPISEHNRLYWYRQTLGQGPEFLTYFQNEAQLEKSRLLSDRFSAERPKGSFSTLEIQRTEQGDSAMYLCASRDYVGWQFFGPGTRLTVL.

This clonotype appeared once. At one end, the junction sequence differs from germline, possibly due to a read error. The chain uses TRBV20-1 and TRBJ1-4; a weak D match, TRBD1 (6 bases). The CDR3 runs to 15 residues. CDR1 is DFQATT, CDR2 SNEGSKA, per germline (reference sequence). The DNA of the CDR3 is TGCAGTGCTAGTCCTGGGGGCGTATTTGGGGAAAAACTGTTCTTT. Protein product: CSASPGGVFGEKLFF.

The chain carries TRBV12-3 or TRBV12-4 and TRBJ1-4; D perhaps matches TRBD1 (5 bases). The length of the CDR3 is 13 residues. Trimming cost V 6 bases and J 7 bases, with 12 bases left between them. CDR3 in amino acids: CASSSMRGEKLFF. The CDR3 region has the DNA TGTGCCAGCAGCTCTATGAGGGGTGAAAAACTGTTTTTT.